Listed below are T cell receptor beta chains from one sample, sequenced in a study of sequential checkpoint blockade in melanoma. Data came from immunoSEQ multiplex PCR; TCRdb stores just in-frame clones and leaves some out. The repertoire holds 2,600 or so clones, about 21% seen once, with around 45% in the top ten. Sequencing was performed on tumor tissue (inferred from file names), taken from a patient given nivolumab and ipilimumab in sequence. All receptors derive from a human patient with melanoma. Some clones in this sample may be carry-over from other donors' samples. CDR3s include the opening cysteine and the closing phenylalanine or tryptophan. A D gene is named only where the DNA matches it firmly. A row's size may be missing; if present it is once, few, many or a size class.

d_call,clone_size,v_call,j_call,cdr3_aa,cdr3_nt
NA,few,TRBV19,TRBJ1-4,CASSPGQRDNEKLFF,TGTGCCAGTAGTCCTGGCCAACGGGACAATGAAAAACTGTTTTTT
TRBD1,few,TRBV11-3,TRBJ2-3,CASIEGGQGRRTDTQYF,TGTGCCAGCATCGAGGGGGGACAGGGTAGGAGGACAGATACGCAGTATTTT
NA,few,TRBV6-8,TRBJ2-5,CAARGGRETQYF,TGTGCCGCACGCGGGGGCAGAGAGACCCAGTACTTC
NA,NA,TRBV6-8,TRBJ2-1,CASSYTSINEQFF,TGTGCCAGCAGTTATACTAGCATCAATGAGCAGTTCTTC
NA,NA,TRBV19,TRBJ2-7,CASSILRSATYEQYF,TGTGCCAGTAGTATATTGAGGTCAGCCACCTACGAGCAGTACTTC
NA,few,TRBV19,TRBJ2-2,CASRPDLTGELFF,TGTGCCAGTAGACCAGACCTGACCGGGGAGCTGTTTTTT
TRBD2,many,TRBV6-8,TRBJ2-3,CASSDRSLAGGPTDTQYF,TGTGCCAGCAGTGACAGATCACTAGCGGGGGGGCCAACAGATACGCAGTATTTT
TRBD2,NA,TRBV5-1,TRBJ2-1,CASASEGLYNEQFF,TGCGCCAGCGCCTCGGAGGGACTATACAATGAGCAGTTCTTC
TRBD1,many,TRBV7-2,TRBJ1-1,CASRRTGGTEAFF,TGTGCCAGCAGAAGGACAGGGGGAACTGAAGCTTTCTTT
NA,many,TRBV11-3,TRBJ2-5,CASSLVKGPQETQYF,TGTGCCAGCAGCTTAGTAAAGGGGCCTCAAGAGACCCAGTACTTC
TRBD1,few,TRBV28,TRBJ1-2,CASSPGTGANYGYTF,TGTGCCAGCAGTCCAGGGACAGGGGCTAACTATGGCTACACCTTC
NA,NA,TRBV30,TRBJ1-1,CAWETGVEAFF,TGTGCCTGGGAAACGGGGGTCGAAGCTTTCTTT
NA,few,TRBV7-8,TRBJ1-2,CASREGQNYGYTF,TGTGCCAGCAGGGAAGGTCAAAACTATGGCTACACCTTC
TRBD2,few,TRBV9,TRBJ2-1,CASSVAAGGYNEQFF,TGTGCCAGCAGCGTAGCCGCGGGGGGCTACAATGAGCAGTTCTTC
NA,NA,TRBV23-1,TRBJ2-7,CASSQSYEGRSYEQYF,TGCGCCAGCAGTCAATCTTATGAGGGGAGATCCTACGAGCAGTACTTC
TRBD1,NA,TRBV19,TRBJ1-5,CASSIDLPGGGNQPQHF,TGTGCCAGTAGTATAGATCTTCCAGGGGGGGGCAATCAGCCCCAGCATTTT
TRBD2,NA,TRBV29-1,TRBJ2-7,CSVESAGAVFEQYF,TGCAGCGTCGAGTCAGCGGGGGCCGTGTTCGAGCAGTACTTC
NA,NA,TRBV6-8,TRBJ2-2,CASTKRGAGELFF,TGTGCCAGCACCAAGCGAGGGGCCGGGGAGCTGTTTTTT
NA,many,TRBV9,TRBJ1-6,CASSVSGDYNSPLHF,TGTGCCAGCAGCGTCTCAGGGGACTATAATTCACCCCTCCACTTT
NA,NA,TRBV6-8,TRBJ1-1,CASSYGSTEAFF,TGTGCCAGCAGTTACGGATCCACTGAAGCTTTCTTT
TRBD1,NA,TRBV5-1,TRBJ1-6,CASSFWTGSNSPLHF,TGCGCCAGCAGCTTCTGGACAGGGAGTAATTCACCCCTCCACTTT
TRBD1,many,TRBV11-3,TRBJ1-1,CASSLSRDRLLNTEAFF,TGTGCCAGCAGCTTATCAAGGGACAGGCTACTAAACACTGAAGCTTTCTTT
NA,many,TRBV11-3,TRBJ2-5,CASSLPGLMETQYF,TGTGCCAGCAGCTTACCGGGATTGATGGAGACCCAGTACTTC
NA,many,TRBV11-3,TRBJ1-6,CASSLGTDNNSPLHF,TGTGCCAGCAGCTTAGGGACAGATAATAATTCACCCCTCCACTTT
NA,few,TRBV30,TRBJ1-5,CAWSQGGDQPQHF,TGTGCCTGGAGTCAAGGAGGGGATCAGCCCCAGCATTTT
NA,few,TRBV14,TRBJ2-7,CASSGVSYEQYF,TGTGCCAGCAGCGGCGTCTCCTACGAGCAGTACTTC
NA,NA,TRBV19,TRBJ1-1,CASSKRLGTEAFF,TGTGCCAGTAGTAAGAGGTTGGGCACTGAAGCTTTCTTT
TRBD1,few,TRBV6-8,TRBJ1-2,CAAKGQGVGYGYTF,TGTGCCGCAAAGGGACAGGGGGTTGGGTATGGCTACACCTTC
NA,few,TRBV6-8,TRBJ1-6,CASSPGLLSSYNSPLHF,TGTGCCAGCTCTCCGGGCTTGTTAAGCTCCTATAATTCACCCCTCCACTTT
TRBD1,NA,TRBV2,TRBJ2-2,CASSPPTGGNTGELFF,TGTGCCAGCAGCCCGCCGACAGGGGGCAACACCGGGGAGCTGTTTTTT
TRBD2,NA,TRBV6-8,TRBJ2-3,CASSYSSGGLSDTQYF,TGTGCCAGCAGTTACTCTAGCGGGGGGTTGTCAGATACGCAGTATTTT
TRBD1,few,TRBV30,TRBJ1-1,CAWNLGQVNTEAFF,TGTGCCTGGAACTTAGGACAGGTCAACACTGAAGCTTTCTTT
NA,few,TRBV6-8,TRBJ1-1,CASSSSGAANTEAFF,TGTGCCAGCAGTTCCTCGGGGGCGGCGAACACTGAAGCTTTCTTT
NA,NA,TRBV19,TRBJ2-3,CASNPGNTDTQYF,TGTGCCAGTAATCCGGGAAACACAGATACGCAGTATTTT
TRBD1,NA,TRBV19,TRBJ2-2,CATEWQGAGTGELFF,TGTGCCACCGAGTGGCAGGGGGCAGGTACCGGGGAGCTGTTTTTT
NA,NA,TRBV27,TRBJ1-2,CASSLSLQTYGYTF,TGTGCCAGCAGTTTATCGCTTCAGACCTATGGCTACACCTTC
TRBD1,NA,TRBV10-2,TRBJ2-1,CASARQGYNEQFF,TGCGCCAGCGCACGACAGGGTTACAATGAGCAGTTCTTC
NA,few,TRBV28,TRBJ2-7,CASSLPDVSYEQYF,TGTGCCAGCAGCTTGCCTGACGTCTCCTACGAGCAGTACTTC